This record concerns one T cell receptor beta chain sequence. Its antigen target is currently unknown. The input lacks base qualities; no much larger clone sits a single base away. In total, roughly 670 healthy bone marrow donors made up the cohort. All cohort members were sampled while nominally healthy, although unrecorded immune exposures were likely present. The donor tested CMV seropositive, placing the donor among the approximately 290 seropositive members of the cohort. A peripheral blood sample was collected from each donor, and TCR beta sequencing was performed on peripheral blood mononuclear cells. The Qiagen DNeasy Blood Extraction Kit was used to extract genomic DNA from the blood cell samples. This specimen belongs to a study of cytomegalovirus exposure and HLA in healthy donors (dated by TCRdb to the late 2010s). At the level of the whole study: In an earlier analysis of about 560 of the donors, 276 Gb of sequence data and 95 million to 130 million unique TCR beta sequences from 150 million to 200 million T cells were reported. Around 300 gigabases of sequencing data and approximately 85 million unique TCR sequences were included in an early release covering about 700 HLA-typed donors. Of the roughly 430 genotyped donors, around 81% fell in the genetic ancestry cluster associated with self-reported Caucasian donors. The aim of the study was to test whether cataloging public T cell receptors could identify signatures of past pathogen exposure. Using immunosequencing, the study profiled T cell repertoires from about 650 subjects and related those repertoires to cytomegalovirus serostatus. Besides the first cohort of approximately 670 subjects, a separate validation cohort made up of 120 different subjects was used. High-throughput TCR immunosequencing, statistical association of individual TCRs with disease status, and machine learning were combined to predict cytomegalovirus infection status. A later analysis re-examined previously published TCR beta repertoires from roughly 650 donors and added high-resolution HLA genotyping to investigate patterns of TCR occurrence. Rather than drawing on any new phenotypic data, the later analysis identified candidate immune exposures from TCR beta sequences and the way those sequences occurred across donors. An earlier analysis of several hundred of the donors applied high-throughput TCR beta sequencing to assess whether each TCR beta V gene segment acted as functional or pseudogenic. Donor age, sex, ethnicity and CMV serostatus were compiled together with the repertoire data. A later genetic analysis took genome-wide SNP genotypes for about 65% of the roughly 670 donors and used that subset as a discovery cohort. Every discovery cohort repertoire had been produced on one sequencing platform. HLA typing covered class I and class II loci at four-digit resolution. Typing coverage varied by locus: roughly 629-630 donors for A, B, C, DRB1 and DQB1; under 550 for DQA1; over 600 for DPA1; fewer than 480 for DPB1. Roughly five DR-DQ haplotypes were treated as single units for association and clustering because of strong linkage in the cohort. Among around 400 genotyped donors of the cohort, an average of roughly 240,000 unique TCR beta nucleotide sequences were sequenced per donor, 15% to 20% of them non-productive.

Library prep was done by the immunoSEQ multiplex PCR assay. The multiplex PCR relied on a mix of 60 forward primers for TCR Vbeta segments and 13 reverse primers for TCR Jbeta segments. The CDR3 region of rearranged TCR beta genes was amplified from genomic DNA with a multiplex PCR assay. The amplified TCR beta libraries were sequenced on the Illumina HiSeq System as 87-base-pair reads. Per the authors' processing: Across the 700 or so repertoires, a later analysis counted some 80 million unique TCR beta chains, roughly 11 million of which were shared by at least two donors. A nearest-neighbor algorithm error-corrected the raw reads and collapsed the reads into unique sequences, merging closely related sequences to remove PCR and sequencing errors. Alignment of CDR3 sequences to IMGT reference sequences was used to assign V, D and J gene segments. For a sequence to be retained, a match of at least six nucleotides was required to both a V gene segment and a J gene segment. A rearrangement was called productive if the CDR3 had no stop codons and remained in frame with V and J, and every other rearrangement was called non-productive. Following IMGT convention, CDR3 was defined as the stretch from the second conserved V-encoded cysteine to the conserved J-encoded phenylalanine. Sequences without an unambiguous match to a single V gene segment were excluded from the earlier analysis of 450 to 750 of the donors. In an earlier analysis of 500 to 750 of the donors, V segments were called functional above 56.7% productive rearrangements and were called segregating when the between-donor standard deviation exceeded 5%. A statistical classification framework was built to diagnose cytomegalovirus status from the catalog of TCR beta chain sequences. In a later analysis, V and J genes were assigned by comparing TCR nucleotide sequences against IMGT/GENE-DB human TR gene sequences. A later analysis assigned CDR3 sequences and most-parsimonious VDJ recombination scenarios with the TCRdist pipeline. A later analysis defined each TCR beta chain by its CDR3 amino acid sequence plus V-gene family, and excluded reads lacking a unique V-gene family. In a later analysis, approximately 640 highly shared, low-generation-probability nucleotide sequences were removed to address suspected cross-contamination and a sequencing artifact. For each public chain, a later analysis derived a clonal expansion index from normalized ranks of inferred template counts within each repertoire. In a later analysis, generation probabilities were computed with a VDJ recombination model fitted to out-of-frame rearrangements, and the resulting probabilities were checked against IGoR. Hypergeometric tests were used in a later analysis to score TCR-TCR, TCR-HLA and TCR-CMV co-occurrence, with a repertoire-size bias correction applied to the TCR pairs. A later analysis estimated false discovery rates by permuting HLA or CMV assignments 20 times. In a later analysis, co-occurring TCRs were grouped using DBSCAN, and TCRdist sequence similarity was added for clustering within HLA-allele-positive subsets. For co-occurrence clustering, repertoires with fewer than 30,000 or more than 120,000 public chains were excluded, along with five repertoires with anomalous nucleotide sharing. This immuneACCESS table, as held by TCRdb, lists in-frame sequences with V and J called but not all clones. Of the missing ones, under half trace to an unresolved V gene in checked studies; the others have no known cause. V, J and clone size reflect that table, while D and trimming were determined from the DNA. This sample comprises some 130,000 clones, about 80% of them detected only once. The ten largest clones capture 1% to 1.5% of the sample.

Results the study describes overall, beyond this receptor: The classifier was reported to diagnose cytomegalovirus status with high specificity and sensitivity in both the original cohort and the validation cohort. A further reported finding was that TCR beta sequences accurately predicted the HLA-A and HLA-B alleles for most subjects in the first cohort. In a later analysis, HLA-associated TCR beta chains were found to be more clonally expanded and to have lower generation probabilities than equally common non-associated chains. Because HLA typing was missing for some donors at each locus, association tests included only the typed subset. About 15 rarely observed V segments, including chromosome 9 orphons, were excluded from the earlier analysis of several hundred of the donors because counts were too low. In a later analysis, about 16,000 TCR beta sequences were associated with specific HLA alleles at a false discovery rate of 0.05. A later genetic analysis reported fewer N-insertions in productive TCRs among donors in an Asian-associated ancestry cluster than the roughly 650-donor mean. According to a later analysis, TCR association rates differed among HLA loci, with DRB1 alleles showing the most associated TCRs and HLA-C alleles showing the fewest. A later analysis found that most CMV-associated TCR beta chains appeared HLA-restricted, with HLA associations seemingly driven largely by CMV exposure. When HLA alleles, especially DR and DQ, strongly co-occurred, TCR associations were difficult to assign to individual alleles. A few of the identified cytomegalovirus-associated TCR beta chains were confirmed in vitro to be specific for cytomegalovirus antigens. A cluster of highly shared sequence variants was judged likely to be a technical artifact of the sequencing pipeline. Most TCR sequences were seen in very few donors, while some public TCRs were found in many individuals. V-gene and J-gene trimming of TCR beta chains was associated with a missense DCLRE1C variant in a later genetic analysis, and the association was replicated in an independent cohort. In an earlier analysis of about 600 of the donors, most TCR beta V segments appeared in productive rearrangements about 90% or about 30% of the time, broadly matching IMGT annotations. Linkage disequilibrium might explain the correlated functional status among segregating V segments, but an unknown experimental factor could not be ruled out. Several of the top co-occurrence clusters appeared to be linked to parvovirus B19, influenza, CMV and Epstein-Barr virus, according to a later analysis. The authors suggested that the approach could potentially be generalized to other disease states and immunological phenotypes. CMV serostatus was the only immune exposure information available for the cohort. Sequencing depth was assumed to be roughly uniform across donors in the presence/absence analyses, though that assumption may not hold. In the study, around 160 TCR beta chains were listed as associated with cytomegalovirus. In this cohort, only TCR beta chains were sequenced, and detectable features were limited by the absence of alpha or paired-chain data.

The specimen was PBMCs. The source is a male donor in good health and CMV-seropositive.

Here the CDR3 is given as CASSKVPGVNTGELFF. In nucleotide form, the sequence is TGTGCCAGCAGCAAAGTGCCAGGGGTAAACACCGGGGAGCTGTTTTTT. The chain joins TRBV21-1 to TRBJ2-2; TRBD1 is taken as the D call from the table, unchecked against the DNA. TRBV21-1 represents a pseudogene. The CDR3 measures 16 amino acids from cysteine to phenylalanine. This entry keeps only the CDR3 DNA: 48 bases, framed from base 1.